Presented here are 5 T cell receptor beta chains from one specimen sequenced in a study of CD4 T cells in relation to SARS-CoV-2 and coronaviruses (dated by TCRdb to about 2021). CD4+ T cells from unexposed donors were collected before the COVID-19 pandemic (2011-2018). Preparation of the library involved the immunoSEQ multiplex PCR assay. TCRdb holds this immuneACCESS table with in-frame rearrangements only. Some clones are missing; in checked studies, unresolved V genes explain under half, and the rest has no known cause. The sample profile shows under 70,000 clones; around 86% of them were found once. Of the sample, 1.1% to 1.5% falls within the top ten clones. Sequences were obtained from memory CD4+ T cells from PBMCs. The cell subset or site label for this specimen denotes: memory (non-naive) CD4+ T cells. The origin of the receptors is a human donor in good health.

This rearrangement joins TRBV1 to TRBJ2-5. TRBV1 is classified as a pseudogene. The CDR3 runs to 15 residues. The CDR3 is CTSSQEESPEETQYF. The CDR3 DNA follows: TGCACCAGCAGCCAAGAAGAATCACCCGAAGAGACCCAGTACTTC.

This chain connects TRBV5-6 to TRBJ2-4, with D uncertain. V was pared by 6 bases and J by 0 bases, with 13 bases between. The CDR3 extends over 15 amino acids. Germline V CDR1 and CDR2: SGHDT, YYEEEE. CDR3 bases: TGTGCCAGCAACCTGGCGGAACTAGCCAAAAACATTCAGTACTTC. Protein product: CASNLAELAKNIQYF.

This clone turned up a few times. The V call is TRBV19, the J call TRBJ2-7; D might be TRBD2 (6 bases). Between the trimmed V and J ends, which lost 0 bases and 0 bases, there was a span of 15 bases. CDR1 and CDR2 from the germline V gene are LNHDA and SQIVND (reference sequence). The CDR3 covers 17 residues. CDR3 bases: TGTGCCAGTAGTATAGACGGGGACTTAAACCACTCCTACGAGCAGTACTTC. It specifies CASSIDGDLNHSYEQYF.

The V gene is TRBV18, the J gene TRBJ1-5; D might be TRBD1 (5 bases). The CDR3 sequence is 14 residues long. Germline loops: CDR1 KGHSH, CDR2 LQKENI. Between the trimmed V and J ends, which lost 2 bases and 2 bases, there was a span of 7 bases. CDR3 in amino acids: CASSPGGGNQPQHF. The CDR3 coding sequence is TGTGCCAGCTCACCAGGGGGTGGCAATCAGCCCCAGCATTTT.

The chain couples TRBV9 to TRBJ2-3; TRBD2 agrees at 10 bases. Germline V gene sequence: CDR1 SGDLS, CDR2 YYNGEE. The CDR3 length is 17 residues. The ends lost 3 bases at V and 2 bases at J; junction bases unmatched: 9. The CDR3 reads CASSAPAGLATTDTQYF. CDR3 nucleotides: TGTGCCAGCAGCGCACCAGCGGGACTAGCGACCACAGATACGCAGTATTTT.